Each of the 15 T cell receptor beta chains below was sequenced from the same sample in a study of blood T cell repertoires in COVID-19. Method: immunoSEQ multiplex PCR; TCRdb's copy keeps in-frame clones and lacks some. This sample has over 300,000 clones, with approximately 88% found just once. The sequenced sample was PBMCs or T cells enriched from blood (not recorded which). Source of these receptors: a woman younger than 45 with acute COVID-19.

V usage is TRBV5-1 and J usage is TRBJ2-1; 7 bases fit TRBD2. The CDR3 loop spans 18 amino acids. V was pared by 4 bases and J by 8 bases, with 21 bases of the junction left unmatched. Per germline, CDR1 SGHRS and CDR2 YFSETQ. This chain's CDR3 is CASSRLPFDAGERDEQFF. The CDR3 DNA reads TGCGCCAGCAGCCGACTCCCCTTTGATGCGGGAGAGAGGGATGAGCAGTTCTTC. The whole variable domain, remainder taken from reference TRBV5-1 and TRBJ2-1, is KAGVTQTPRYLIKTRGQQVTLSCSPISGHRSVSWYQQTPGQGLQFLFEYFSETQRNKGNFPGRFSGRQFSNSRSEMNVSTLELGDSALYLCASSRLPFDAGERDEQFFGPGTRLTVL.

This sequence joins TRBV7-9 and TRBJ2-1; D might be TRBD2 (6 bases). CDR3 length: 12 residues. Trimming cost V 3 bases and J 9 bases, with 9 bases left between them. Germline-derived CDR1 and CDR2 are SEHNR and FQNEAQ (reference sequence). CDR3 residues: CASSLMGGEQFF. DNA of the CDR3: TGTGCCAGCAGCTTGATGGGAGGTGAGCAGTTCTTC.

In its sample, this clone was seen a few times. V usage is TRBV19 and J usage is TRBJ1-1; D remains ambiguous. The CDR3 runs to 15 residues. The V end was cut by 5 bases, the J end by 0 bases, with 13 bases between. Looked up from germline, CDR1 is LNHDA and CDR2 is SQIVND (reference sequence). CDR3: CASSPWRGVNTEAFF. The CDR3 coding sequence is TGTGCCAGTAGTCCCTGGCGGGGAGTGAACACTGAAGCTTTCTTT.

The V gene is TRBV7-9, the J gene TRBJ2-7; D gene unclear. Between the trimmed V and J ends, which lost 1 base and 3 bases, there was a span of 4 bases. The CDR3 length is 12 residues. CDR1 and CDR2 from the germline V gene are SEHNR and FQNEAQ (reference sequence). The CDR3, as DNA: TGTGCCAGCAGCTTAGTAGTCTACGAGCAGTACTTC. Amino acids: CASSLVVYEQYF.

This sequence joins TRBV5-1 and TRBJ1-1; possibly TRBD1 for D (5 bases). Germline loops: CDR1 SGHRS, CDR2 YFSETQ. CDR3 length: 16 residues. Trimming stripped 0 bases from V and 0 bases from J, with 12 bases between. The CDR3 here is CASSLGTGRLNTEAFF. Here the CDR3 DNA reads TGCGCCAGCAGCTTGGGTACAGGCCGGCTGAACACTGAAGCTTTCTTT.

The gene calls are TRBV7-3 and TRBJ2-2; D gene uncertain. Trimming removed 2 bases at V and 7 bases at J, with 8 bases between. The CDR3 covers 13 residues. In germline, CDR1 is SGHTA, CDR2 FQGTGA. DNA for the CDR3: TGTGCCAGCAGCTTAGGGCCTGACGGGGAGCTGTTTTTT. This encodes CASSLGPDGELFF.

This clone appeared once. The chain carries TRBV29-1 and TRBJ2-6; D perhaps matches TRBD1 (6 bases). The CDR3 contains 15 residues. The V gene lost 7 bases and the J gene lost 3 bases, with 16 bases spanning the gap. Germline lookup yields CDR1 SQVTM and CDR2 ANQGSEA. In nucleotides, the CDR3 is TGCAGCGCCCTGGGTGGGGGCAATGGGGCCAACGTCCTGACTTTC. Protein sequence: CSALGGGNGANVLTF. The full variable domain, in which reference TRBV29-1 and TRBJ2-6 provide the parts outside the CDR3, is SAVISQKPSRDICQRGTSLTIQCQVDSQVTMMFWYRQQPGQSLTLIATANQGSEATYESGFVIDKFPISRPNLTFSTLTVSNMSPEDSSIYLCSALGGGNGANVLTFGAGSRLTVL.

The V gene is TRBV30, the J gene TRBJ1-2, with 8 bases matching TRBD1. This CDR3 comprises 15 residues. V shed 3 bases, J shed 8 bases, and the junction held 14 bases outside the gene matches. Germline CDR1 and CDR2: GTSNPN and SVGIG (reference sequence). This CDR3 is CAWSLSRGPVRGYTF. CDR3 DNA sequence: TGTGCCTGGAGCCTCAGCAGGGGGCCAGTCAGGGGCTACACCTTC.

The chain links TRBV7-9 to TRBJ1-1, with D uncertain. The CDR3 runs 11 residues. Deletions cut 2 bases from V and 8 bases from J, with 6 bases between. Germline CDR1 reads SEHNR; CDR2 reads FQNEAQ (reference sequence). The CDR3 sequence: CASSLLQEAFF. The CDR3 region has the DNA TGTGCCAGCAGCTTATTACAGGAAGCTTTCTTT.

The chain recombines TRBV24-1 with TRBJ2-3; D is perhaps TRBD1 (7 bases). Germline V gene lookup returns CDR1 KGHDR and CDR2 SFDVKD. CDR3 length equals 13 residues. V was pared by 9 bases and J by 2 bases, with 11 bases between. DNA for the CDR3: TGTGCCACCGCGGAGGGGGCCACAGATACGCAGTATTTT. Translated: CATAEGATDTQYF.

The chain recombines TRBV18 with TRBJ2-2; unclear D gene. Germline assignment: CDR1 KGHSH and CDR2 LQKENI. The CDR3 is 17 amino acids. Trimming removed 4 bases from V and 0 bases from J, with 15 bases in between. The chain's CDR3 is CASSRSITPANTGELFF. In DNA, the CDR3 is TGTGCCAGCTCACGGTCTATCACTCCTGCGAACACCGGGGAGCTGTTTTTT.

In regard to this clone: This same CDR3 is encoded by further DNA sequences in the sample. The chain links TRBV20-1 to TRBJ1-2; a weak D match, TRBD1 (6 bases). The length of the CDR3 is 11 residues. In germline, CDR1 is DFQATT, CDR2 SNEGSKA (reference sequence). V shed 6 bases and J shed 5 bases, with 10 bases lying between them. Here the CDR3 DNA reads TGCAGTGCAACGGACAGTTATGGCTACACCTTC. This encodes CSATDSYGYTF.

Details on this clone: Other DNA sequences of this sample code for an identical CDR3. The chain has TRBV5-1 and TRBJ2-7; 8 nucleotides match TRBD1. This CDR3 has 15 amino acids. V shed 0 bases and J 3 bases; nucleotides not matched to a gene: 5. CDR1 is SGHRS, CDR2 YFSETQ, per germline. The CDR3 is CASSLGGQGFYEQYF. The CDR3 DNA reads TGCGCCAGCAGCTTGGGAGGACAGGGTTTCTACGAGCAGTACTTC.

The rearrangement joins TRBV25-1 to TRBJ1-2; D call uncertain. The CDR3 has 12 residues. Trimming took 4 bases from V and 8 from J, leaving 11 bases between them. Germline lookup yields CDR1 MGHDK and CDR2 SYGVNS. The CDR3 loop is CASSAGDGGYTF. CDR3 nucleotide sequence: TGTGCCAGCAGTGCCGGGGATGGGGGCTACACCTTC.

This clone was seen just once. The chain is built from TRBV7-8 and TRBJ2-1, with 10 bases identical to TRBD2. Germline V gives CDR1 SGHVS, CDR2 FQNEAQ. The ends lost 3 bases at V and 9 bases at J; junction bases unmatched: 8. This CDR3 has 15 amino acids. The DNA of the CDR3 is TGTGCCAGCAGCTTGCGAGCGGGGGGGAACAGTGAGCAGTTCTTC. Translating gives CASSLRAGGNSEQFF.